This is a list of T cell receptor beta chains from one sample in a study of blood T cell repertoires in COVID-19. Produced via immunoSEQ multiplex PCR; TCRdb's table is partial and in-frame only. The sample holds tens of thousands of clones, approximately 90% seen once. The sequencing sample was made of peripheral blood. These TCRs come from a human donor in a cohort sampled during active COVID-19. Both conserved end residues are part of each CDR3. A D gene is named only where the DNA matches it firmly. Only some rows state a clone size, as once, few, many or a class for expanded clones.

d_gene | j_gene | abundance | v_gene | CDR3nt | CDR3aa
NA | TRBJ1-2 | NA | TRBV19 | TGTGCCACCAAACTCTATGGCTACACCTTC | CATKLYGYTF
NA | TRBJ1-1 | NA | TRBV6-5 | TGTGCCAGCAGTACTCGACAACCTCGCGACACTGAAGCTTTCTTT | CASSTRQPRDTEAFF
NA | TRBJ1-2 | NA | TRBV6-5 | TGTGCCAGCAGTTACTCGGGCTACGGCTACACCTTC | CASSYSGYGYTF
NA | TRBJ1-1 | once | TRBV18 | TGTGCCAGCTCACCAGGGGCCGACACTGAAGCTTTCTTT | CASSPGADTEAFF
TRBD2 | TRBJ2-7 | NA | TRBV2 | TGTGCCAGCAGAGCCCTAGCGGGAGGAGGCGAGCAGTACTTC | CASRALAGGGEQYF
TRBD1 | TRBJ1-3 | NA | TRBV6-6 | TGTGCCAGCAGTTACGACAGGGTCCCACCTAGAAACACCATATATTTT | CASSYDRVPPRNTIYF
TRBD1 | TRBJ1-2 | NA | TRBV6-1 | TGTGCCAGCAGTGACAGGACAGGGGGCTTCTATGGCTACACCTTC | CASSDRTGGFYGYTF
TRBD1 | TRBJ1-2 | NA | TRBV6-4 | TGTGCCAGCAGGGGCCCCGGACAGGGTGGCTACACCTTC | CASRGPGQGGYTF
TRBD2 | TRBJ2-3 | NA | TRBV5-1 | TGCGCCAGCAGGTCTAGCGGGATCGCAGATACGCAGTATTTT | CASRSSGIADTQYF
TRBD1 | TRBJ1-1 | NA | TRBV28 | TGTGCCAGCAGTTTAAGGACAGGGGGCATCACTGAAGCTTTCTTT | CASSLRTGGITEAFF
NA | TRBJ2-1 | NA | TRBV19 | TGTGCCAGTAGTATACTCCAGATCTCCTACAATGAGCAGTTCTTC | CASSILQISYNEQFF
NA | TRBJ2-7 | once | TRBV24-1 | TGTGCCACCAGTTCTCGTGGCCGGGACGAGCAGTACTTC | CATSSRGRDEQYF
NA | TRBJ1-2 | NA | TRBV14 | TGTGCCAGCAGCTCTCGTCGGGATGGCTACACCTTC | CASSSRRDGYTF
TRBD2 | TRBJ2-6 | NA | TRBV7-3 | TGTGCCAGCAGCTACCGAGGGGTCAGCGGGGGGTTCGTCGGGGCCAACGTCCTGACTTTC | CASSYRGVSGGFVGANVLTF
NA | TRBJ2-7 | NA | TRBV21-1 | TGTGCCAGCAGCGCCGGAATAGACAGGGATTTCTACGAGCAGTACTTC | CASSAGIDRDFYEQYF
TRBD2 | TRBJ2-1 | NA | TRBV28 | TGTGCCAGCAGTCCCCGGACTAGCGGCTACAATGAGCAGTTCTTC | CASSPRTSGYNEQFF
NA | TRBJ2-3 | NA | TRBV7-7 | TGTGCCAGCAGCTTAGCGGGGGGGCCCCCATATACGCAGTATTTT | CASSLAGGPPYTQYF
TRBD1 | TRBJ1-5 | NA | TRBV2 | TGTGCCAGCAGTGAACAATTAGGGACAGGGAACAATCAGCCCCAGCATTTT | CASSEQLGTGNNQPQHF
NA | TRBJ2-2 | NA | TRBV19 | TGTGCCAGTAGTAATTGGAGACAGCGCGCGAACACCGGGGAGCTGTTTTTT | CASSNWRQRANTGELFF
TRBD1 | TRBJ2-7 | NA | TRBV6-6 | TGTGCCAGCAGTTACTCCGACAGGGGGGACGAGCAGTACTTC | CASSYSDRGDEQYF
NA | TRBJ2-7 | NA | TRBV5-4 | TGTGCCAGCAGCTTTGACGGGGGGCGCGAGCAGTACTTC | CASSFDGGREQYF
NA | TRBJ1-5 | NA | TRBV20-1 | TGCAGTGCTAGAGGACACCGTCTCCAGCATTTT | CSARGHRLQHF
NA | TRBJ2-1 | NA | TRBV6-5 | TGTGCCAGCAAAACTAGCAGAAACAATGAGCAGTTCTTC | CASKTSRNNEQFF